This entry features one T cell receptor (beta chain) sequence. This record belongs to a study of blood T cell repertoires in COVID-19. The V and J ends lost 0 bases and 4 bases respectively, with 10 bases between them. Germline lookup yields CDR1 GTSNPN and CDR2 SVGIG (reference sequence). The length of the CDR3 is 14 residues. How the authors handled the data: The assay estimated nucleated cells by amplifying reference gene primers. Sequenced by immunoSEQ multiplex PCR; TCRdb stores in-frame clones only, minus some. V, J and clone size reflect that table, while D and trimming were determined from the DNA. Here the sample spans hundreds of thousands of clones, roughly 87% being singletons.

The clonotype was recovered from a woman aged 25-40 years who had recovered from COVID-19. The chain carries TRBV30 and TRBJ1-5; D not resolved. The specimen sequenced was PBMCs or T cells enriched from blood (not recorded which). The CDR3 protein is CAWSVFGVNQPQHF. CDR3 in DNA: TGTGCCTGGAGTGTATTCGGTGTAAATCAGCCCCAGCATTTT. The whole variable domain, filled in from reference TRBV30 and TRBJ1-5, reads SQTIHQWPATLVQPVGSPLSLECTVEGTSNPNLYWYRQAAGRGLQLLFYSVGIGQISSEVPQNLSASRPQDRQFILSSKKLLLSDSGFYLCAWSVFGVNQPQHFGDGTRLSIL.